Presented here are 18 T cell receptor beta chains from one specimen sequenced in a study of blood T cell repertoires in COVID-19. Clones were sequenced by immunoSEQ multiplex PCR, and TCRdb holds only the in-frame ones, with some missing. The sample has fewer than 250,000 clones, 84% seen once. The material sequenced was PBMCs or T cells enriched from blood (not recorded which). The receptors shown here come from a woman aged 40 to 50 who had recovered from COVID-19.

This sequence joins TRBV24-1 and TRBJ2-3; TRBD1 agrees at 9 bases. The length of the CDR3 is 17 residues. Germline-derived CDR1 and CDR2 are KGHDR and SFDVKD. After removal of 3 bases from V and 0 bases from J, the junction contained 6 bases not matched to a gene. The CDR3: CATSDPIGQGSTDTQYF. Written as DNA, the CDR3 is TGTGCCACCAGTGATCCAATAGGACAGGGGAGCACAGATACGCAGTATTTT.

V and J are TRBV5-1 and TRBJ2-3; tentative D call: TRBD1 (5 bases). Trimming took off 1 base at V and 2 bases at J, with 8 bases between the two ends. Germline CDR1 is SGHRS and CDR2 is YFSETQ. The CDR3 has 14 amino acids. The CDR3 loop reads CASSLMDTTDTQYF. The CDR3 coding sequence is TGCGCCAGCAGCTTGATGGACACCACAGATACGCAGTATTTT.

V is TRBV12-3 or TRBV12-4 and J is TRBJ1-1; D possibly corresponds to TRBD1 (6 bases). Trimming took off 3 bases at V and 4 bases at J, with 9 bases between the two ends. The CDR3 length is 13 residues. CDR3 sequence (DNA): TGTGCCAGCAGTTTTGCAGGGGTCACTGAAGCTTTCTTT. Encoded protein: CASSFAGVTEAFF.

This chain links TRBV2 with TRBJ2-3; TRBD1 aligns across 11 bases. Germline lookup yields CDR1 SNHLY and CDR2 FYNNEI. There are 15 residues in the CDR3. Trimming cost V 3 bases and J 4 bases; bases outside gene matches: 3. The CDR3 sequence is CASSEGGQGADTQYF. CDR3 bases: TGTGCCAGCAGTGAGGGGGGACAGGGGGCAGATACGCAGTATTTT.

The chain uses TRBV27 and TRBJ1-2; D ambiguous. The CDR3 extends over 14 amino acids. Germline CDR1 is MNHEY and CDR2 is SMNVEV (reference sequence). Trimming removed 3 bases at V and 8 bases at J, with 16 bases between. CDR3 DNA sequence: TGTGCCAGCAGTTTGAGCAGAGGAGTTCGGGGCTACACCTTC. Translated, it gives CASSLSRGVRGYTF.

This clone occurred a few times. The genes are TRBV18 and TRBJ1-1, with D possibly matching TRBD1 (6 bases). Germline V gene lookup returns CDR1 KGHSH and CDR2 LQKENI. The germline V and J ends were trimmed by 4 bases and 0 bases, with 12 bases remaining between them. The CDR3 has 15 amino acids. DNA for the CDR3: TGTGCCAGCTCACTCACGACAGGACTGAACACTGAAGCTTTCTTT. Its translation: CASSLTTGLNTEAFF. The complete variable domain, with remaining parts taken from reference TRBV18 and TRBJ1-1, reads NAGVMQNPRHLVRRRGQEARLRCSPMKGHSHVYWYRQLPEEGLKFMVYLQKENIIDESGMPKERFSAEFPKEGPSILRIQQVVRGDSAAYFCASSLTTGLNTEAFFGQGTRLTVV.

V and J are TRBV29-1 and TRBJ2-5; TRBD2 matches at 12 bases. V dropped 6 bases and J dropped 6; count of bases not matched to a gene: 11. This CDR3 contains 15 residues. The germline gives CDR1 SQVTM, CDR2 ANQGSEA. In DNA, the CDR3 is TGCAGCGTGGCGGTGACTAGCGGGAGACTAAAGACCCAGTACTTC. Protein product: CSVAVTSGRLKTQYF. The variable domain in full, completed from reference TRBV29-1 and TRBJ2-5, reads SAVISQKPSRDICQRGTSLTIQCQVDSQVTMMFWYRQQPGQSLTLIATANQGSEATYESGFVIDKFPISRPNLTFSTLTVSNMSPEDSSIYLCSVAVTSGRLKTQYFGPGTRLLVL.

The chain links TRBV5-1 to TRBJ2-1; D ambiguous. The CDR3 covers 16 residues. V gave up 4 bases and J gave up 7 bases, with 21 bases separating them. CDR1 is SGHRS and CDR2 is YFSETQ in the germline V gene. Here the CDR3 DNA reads TGCGCCAGCAGCAGAGTCATATCATCCGAGGAGAATGAGCAGTTCTTC. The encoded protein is CASSRVISSEENEQFF.

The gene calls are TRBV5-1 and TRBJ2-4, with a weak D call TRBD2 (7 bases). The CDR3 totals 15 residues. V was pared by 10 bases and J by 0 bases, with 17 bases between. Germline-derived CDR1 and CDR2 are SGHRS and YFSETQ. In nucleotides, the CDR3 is TGCGCCCCTGAGGGGGGGGGCTTAGCCAAAAACATTCAGTACTTC. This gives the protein CAPEGGGLAKNIQYF.

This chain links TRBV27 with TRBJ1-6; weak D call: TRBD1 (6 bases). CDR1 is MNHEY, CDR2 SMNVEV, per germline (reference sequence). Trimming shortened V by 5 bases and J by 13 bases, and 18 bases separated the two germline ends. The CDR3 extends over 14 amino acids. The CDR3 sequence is CASSPTGLFSPLHF. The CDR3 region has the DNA TGTGCCAGCAGTCCGACAGGCCTTTTTAGCCCCCTCCACTTT.

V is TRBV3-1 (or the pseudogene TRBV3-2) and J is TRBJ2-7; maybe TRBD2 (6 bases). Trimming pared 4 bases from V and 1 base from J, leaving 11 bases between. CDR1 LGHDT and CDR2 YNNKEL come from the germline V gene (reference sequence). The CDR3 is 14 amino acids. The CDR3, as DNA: TGTGCCAGCAGCCGGACCGGGACTTCCTACGAGCAGTACGTC. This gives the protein CASSRTGTSYEQYV.

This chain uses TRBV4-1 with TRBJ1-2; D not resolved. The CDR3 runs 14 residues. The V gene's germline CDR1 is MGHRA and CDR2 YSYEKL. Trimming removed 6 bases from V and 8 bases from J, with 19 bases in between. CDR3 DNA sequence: TGCGCCAGCAGTCCAGAATACGGTCCCGGGGGCTACACCTTC. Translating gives CASSPEYGPGGYTF.

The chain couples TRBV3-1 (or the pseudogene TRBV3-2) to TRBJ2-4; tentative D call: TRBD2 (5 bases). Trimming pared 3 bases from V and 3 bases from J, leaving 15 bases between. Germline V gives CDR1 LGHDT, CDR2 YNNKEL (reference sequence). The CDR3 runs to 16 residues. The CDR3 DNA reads TGTGCCAGCAGCCACCCAATCCGGGGAGTCAAAAACATTCAGTACTTC. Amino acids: CASSHPIRGVKNIQYF.

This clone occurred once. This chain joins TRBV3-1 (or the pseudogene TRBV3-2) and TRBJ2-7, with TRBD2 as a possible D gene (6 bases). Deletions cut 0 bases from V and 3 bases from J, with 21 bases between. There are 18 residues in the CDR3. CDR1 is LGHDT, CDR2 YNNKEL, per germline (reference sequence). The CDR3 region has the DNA TGTGCCAGCAGCCAAGAACAATTTTTAACGGGAGTCCTCTACGAGCAGTACGTC. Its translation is CASSQEQFLTGVLYEQYV.

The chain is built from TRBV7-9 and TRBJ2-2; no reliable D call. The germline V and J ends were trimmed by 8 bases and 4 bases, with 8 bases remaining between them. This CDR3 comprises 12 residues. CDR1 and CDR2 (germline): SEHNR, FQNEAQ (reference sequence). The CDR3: CASYSPTGELFF. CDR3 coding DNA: TGTGCCAGCTATAGTCCCACCGGGGAGCTGTTTTTT.

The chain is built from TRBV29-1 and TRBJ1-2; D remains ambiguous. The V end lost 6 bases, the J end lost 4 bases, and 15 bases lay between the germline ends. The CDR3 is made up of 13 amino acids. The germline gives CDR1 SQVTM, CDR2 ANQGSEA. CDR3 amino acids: CSVGGWRVYGYTF. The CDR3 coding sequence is TGCAGCGTCGGCGGTTGGAGGGTCTATGGCTACACCTTC. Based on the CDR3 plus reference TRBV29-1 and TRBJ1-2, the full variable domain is SAVISQKPSRDICQRGTSLTIQCQVDSQVTMMFWYRQQPGQSLTLIATANQGSEATYESGFVIDKFPISRPNLTFSTLTVSNMSPEDSSIYLCSVGGWRVYGYTFGSGTRLTVV.

The CDR3 region is CSASKGVVGRETQYF. The CDR3 coding sequence is TGCAGTGCTAGTAAGGGGGTCGTGGGGCGAGAGACCCAGTACTTC. The V gene is TRBV20-1, the J gene TRBJ2-5; weak D call: TRBD1 (6 bases). V was clipped by 3 bases and J by 4 bases, with 18 bases between them. The CDR3 loop spans 15 amino acids. Per the germline V gene, CDR1 is DFQATT and CDR2 is SNEGSKA (reference sequence).

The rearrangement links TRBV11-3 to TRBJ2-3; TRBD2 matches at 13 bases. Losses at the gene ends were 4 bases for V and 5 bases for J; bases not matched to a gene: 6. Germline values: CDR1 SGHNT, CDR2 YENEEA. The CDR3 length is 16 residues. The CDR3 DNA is TGTGCCAGCAGCTCCGGACTAGCGGGAGTGGGAGATACGCAGTATTTT. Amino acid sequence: CASSSGLAGVGDTQYF.